This paragraph covers one T cell receptor beta chain sequence. Antigen specificity is unknown. The sample originates from a study of T cell responses to AZD1222 COVID-19 vaccine. Findings and limits, study-wide: Spike-wide coverage was observed for vaccine-associated CD4 TCRs, with dominant responses at 160-218 and 743-854. Just a handful of people given AZD1222 tested seropositive at baseline. Donor demographics were predominantly white British with a female majority; clonal diversity may be underestimated.

The assay was immunoSEQ multiplex PCR, and TCRdb's table has in-frame clones only and misses some. The table lists around 120,000 clones, around nine tenths of them singletons, with around 8% in the top ten. Here the sequenced sample was peripheral blood, taken on day 0 of AZD1222 vaccination. The sequence derives from an adult in good health.

The CDR3 sequence is CASSRTSLFATNEKLFF. CDR3 DNA sequence: TGTGCCTCGAGTAGGACTTCCCTTTTTGCAACTAATGAAAAACTGTTTTTT. The V gene is TRBV7-6, the J gene TRBJ1-4, with unresolved D. The CDR3 runs 17 residues. CDR1 is SGHVS and CDR2 is FNYEAQ in the germline V gene. V shed 11 bases and J shed 0 bases, with 22 bases lying between them.